Listed below are T cell receptor beta chains from one sample, sequenced in a study of blood T cell repertoires in COVID-19. Repertoires were generated with immunoSEQ multiplex PCR, while TCRdb's copy carries only in-frame clones and drops some. The sample yields about 210,000 clones, about 89% seen once. Material for sequencing was peripheral blood. These receptors were collected from a middle-aged woman with acute or convalescent COVID-19. Each CDR3 is given with its conserved first and last residue. Fields, in order: V gene, J gene, D gene, CDR3 protein, CDR3 DNA. D genes are given only for firm matches.

TRBV7-3	TRBJ1-2	TRBD1	CASSPRQGNGYTF	TGTGCCAGCAGTCCACGACAGGGGAATGGCTACACCTTC
TRBV3-1/TRBV3-2	TRBJ1-5	.	CASSHSQSNQPQHF	TGTGCCAGCAGCCATTCCCAGAGCAATCAGCCCCAGCATTTT
TRBV5-1	TRBJ1-4	TRBD1	CASSPGGFNEKLFF	TGCGCCAGCAGCCCAGGGGGTTTTAATGAAAAACTGTTTTTT
TRBV6-5	TRBJ1-5	TRBD1	CASRGQGENQPQHF	TGTGCCAGCAGGGGACAGGGAGAGAATCAGCCCCAGCATTTT
TRBV4-1	TRBJ1-1	TRBD1	CASSQADRVGTEAFF	TGCGCCAGCAGCCAAGCAGACAGGGTGGGCACTGAAGCTTTCTTT
TRBV5-8	TRBJ1-1	.	CASSRLTYVTEAFF	TGTGCCAGCAGCCGGTTAACGTATGTAACTGAAGCTTTCTTT
TRBV9	TRBJ1-1	.	CASSVVRGGDTEAFF	TGTGCCAGCAGCGTAGTGCGGGGCGGAGACACTGAAGCTTTCTTT
TRBV15	TRBJ2-1	TRBD2	CATSRDRAGLQFF	TGTGCCACCAGCAGAGATCGGGCGGGACTACAGTTCTTC
TRBV7-2	TRBJ2-3	.	CASSLVSWSGDTQYF	TGTGCCAGCAGCTTAGTCTCATGGTCGGGGGATACGCAGTATTTT
TRBV24-1	TRBJ1-5	.	CATSDFGPGGNPQHF	TGTGCCACCAGTGATTTCGGACCGGGCGGGAATCCCCAGCATTTT